This T cell receptor (beta chain) was captured by sequencing in a study of blood T cell repertoires in COVID-19. Study-wide background: The United States, Italy and Spain provided the acute and convalescent COVID-19 samples. From T cells, B-cell-depleted T cells, or PBMCs came the material, which was cDNA or gDNA.

V dropped 6 bases and J dropped 1; count of bases not matched to a gene: 3. CDR1 ENHRY and CDR2 SYGVKD come from the germline V gene. CDR3 size: 16 residues. Original processing methods: Researchers report that nucleated cell counts were estimated from reference gene primer amplification. Generated by immunoSEQ multiplex PCR, the TCRdb table keeps only in-frame clones and is missing some. V, J and clone size are those of that table, while D and trimming were read from the DNA. The data show under 200,000 clones, 80% to 85% seen once. The genes are TRBV10-3 and TRBJ2-5, with 15 bases that match TRBD2. Sequenced input: peripheral blood. This receptor was identified in a woman aged 60-75 years with acute or convalescent COVID-19. CDR3 sequence: CAISQGLAGGQETQYF. DNA of the CDR3: TGTGCCATCAGCCAGGGACTAGCGGGGGGCCAAGAGACCCAGTACTTC.